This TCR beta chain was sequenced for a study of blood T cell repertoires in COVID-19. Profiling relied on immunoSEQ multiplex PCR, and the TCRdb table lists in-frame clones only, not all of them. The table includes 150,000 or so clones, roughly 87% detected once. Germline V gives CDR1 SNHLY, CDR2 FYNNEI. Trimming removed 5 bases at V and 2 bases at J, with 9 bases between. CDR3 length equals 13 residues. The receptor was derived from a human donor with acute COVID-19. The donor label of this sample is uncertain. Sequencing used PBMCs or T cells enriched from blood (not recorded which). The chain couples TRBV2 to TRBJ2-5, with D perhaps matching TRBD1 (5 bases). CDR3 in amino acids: CASSKTAQETQYF. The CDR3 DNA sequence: TGTGCCAGCAGTAAGACAGCGCAAGAGACCCAGTACTTC.